The next 6 T cell receptor beta chains were all read from a single sample in a study of regulatory T cells in long-lasting Graves disease. Construction of the TCR beta libraries employed iRepertoire HTBI primers in conjunction with Arm-PCR of CDR3 regions. TCRdb redid the calling of the multiplex PCR reads with MiXCR, one entry per CDR3 protein. In the table there are over 650,000 distinct CDR3 sequences, about 30% of which are singletons. The time point is: persistent/refractory GD, antithyroid drugs over 5 years with positive TRAb. PBMCs provided the RNA from which the TCR library was made. The sequenced sample was peripheral blood mononuclear cells (PBMCs), obtained when the disease was refractory, from a patient treated with antithyroid drugs. The receptors shown here come from a female donor with Graves disease.

The chain is built from TRBV10-3 and TRBJ2-5, with no clear D. V was trimmed by 4 bases and J by 0 bases, leaving 6 bases between them. Germline V lookup: CDR1 ENHRY, CDR2 SYGVKD. The CDR3 runs 13 residues. The CDR3 DNA reads TGTGCCATCAGTGTTACGGACCAAGAGACCCAGTACTTC. The encoded protein is CAISVTDQETQYF.

This clonotype was seen only a few times. This chain connects TRBV12-3 or TRBV12-4 to TRBJ2-2; 7 bases agree with TRBD1. The trim removed 3 bases at V and 6 bases at J, leaving 7 bases unmatched. The CDR3 length is 15 residues. CDR3: CASSFPDRAPGELFF. CDR3 coding DNA: TGTGCCAGCAGTTTTCCCGACAGGGCCCCCGGGGAGCTGTTTTTT.

This chain connects TRBV28 to TRBJ1-4; tentative D call: TRBD1 (5 bases). Germline CDR1 MDHEN, CDR2 SYDVKM. The CDR3 loop spans 15 amino acids. Trimming took 3 bases from V and 3 from J, leaving 11 bases between them. CDR3 sequence reads: CASSFSGAANEKLFF. CDR3 bases: TGTGCCAGCAGTTTCTCCGGGGCGGCTAATGAAAAACTGTTTTTT.

This chain joins TRBV9 and TRBJ1-6, with a possible D match to TRBD1 (6 bases). Between the trimmed V and J ends, which lost 0 bases and 4 bases, there was a span of 8 bases. Per the germline V gene, CDR1 is SGDLS and CDR2 is YYNGEE. The CDR3 consists of 15 residues. The chain's CDR3 is CASSVAQGYNSPLHF. CDR3 nucleotides: TGTGCCAGCAGCGTAGCTCAGGGGTATAATTCACCCCTCCACTTT.

The sample holds a few counts of this clonotype. This chain joins TRBV20-1 and TRBJ1-2; unclear D gene. V was shortened by 6 bases and J by 5 bases, with 10 bases between the two germline ends. There are 11 residues in the CDR3. Germline V gene sequence: CDR1 DFQATT, CDR2 SNEGSKA (reference sequence). CDR3: CSAPREYGYTF. In DNA form, the CDR3 reads TGCAGTGCACCCAGAGAATATGGCTACACCTTC.

V and J are TRBV7-6 and TRBJ1-5; possibly TRBD1 for D (6 bases). CDR3 length: 14 amino acids. CDR1 is SGHVS, CDR2 FNYEAQ, per germline. V was trimmed by 5 bases and J by 7 bases, leaving 15 bases between them. CDR3 residues: CASSGGTRNQPQHF. The DNA for the CDR3 is TGTGCCAGCAGCGGGGGGACACGGAACCAGCCCCAGCATTTT.